The clone carrying this TCR beta chain was seen a few times. The antigen remains undetermined. This sample is drawn from a study of post-analysis software for immune sequencing data. The overall study: Secondary progressive, relapsing-remitting and progressive-relapsing multiple sclerosis were among the included disease courses. Study-wide findings and caveats: Significantly lower normalized Chao1 diversity was seen in multiple sclerosis patients than in controls. Four or five TRBV segments, TRBV5-6, TRBV5-1 and TRBV20-1 among them, were found more frequent in patients than controls.

This CDR3 is built from 12 residues. V dropped 5 bases and J dropped 1 base, with 8 bases sitting between them. Germline V gives CDR1 DFQATT, CDR2 SNEGSKA (reference sequence). The authors incorporated unique molecular identifiers into the TCR beta cDNA libraries. T cells numbering about 0.9 to 11 million gave rise to 400,000 to 550,000 cDNA molecules. TCRdb reprocessed the PCR reads via MiXCR and lists one record per CDR3 protein. Among roughly 600,000 distinct CDR3 sequences listed, about 40% were seen once. The sequenced sample consisted of blood. This sequence originates from a girl aged 10-17 years with multiple sclerosis. J is TRBJ2-5 and V is TRBV20-1; D unclear. The CDR3 sequence: CSAEPLQETQYF. CDR3 bases: TGCAGTGCTGAGCCGCTCCAAGAGACCCAGTACTTC.